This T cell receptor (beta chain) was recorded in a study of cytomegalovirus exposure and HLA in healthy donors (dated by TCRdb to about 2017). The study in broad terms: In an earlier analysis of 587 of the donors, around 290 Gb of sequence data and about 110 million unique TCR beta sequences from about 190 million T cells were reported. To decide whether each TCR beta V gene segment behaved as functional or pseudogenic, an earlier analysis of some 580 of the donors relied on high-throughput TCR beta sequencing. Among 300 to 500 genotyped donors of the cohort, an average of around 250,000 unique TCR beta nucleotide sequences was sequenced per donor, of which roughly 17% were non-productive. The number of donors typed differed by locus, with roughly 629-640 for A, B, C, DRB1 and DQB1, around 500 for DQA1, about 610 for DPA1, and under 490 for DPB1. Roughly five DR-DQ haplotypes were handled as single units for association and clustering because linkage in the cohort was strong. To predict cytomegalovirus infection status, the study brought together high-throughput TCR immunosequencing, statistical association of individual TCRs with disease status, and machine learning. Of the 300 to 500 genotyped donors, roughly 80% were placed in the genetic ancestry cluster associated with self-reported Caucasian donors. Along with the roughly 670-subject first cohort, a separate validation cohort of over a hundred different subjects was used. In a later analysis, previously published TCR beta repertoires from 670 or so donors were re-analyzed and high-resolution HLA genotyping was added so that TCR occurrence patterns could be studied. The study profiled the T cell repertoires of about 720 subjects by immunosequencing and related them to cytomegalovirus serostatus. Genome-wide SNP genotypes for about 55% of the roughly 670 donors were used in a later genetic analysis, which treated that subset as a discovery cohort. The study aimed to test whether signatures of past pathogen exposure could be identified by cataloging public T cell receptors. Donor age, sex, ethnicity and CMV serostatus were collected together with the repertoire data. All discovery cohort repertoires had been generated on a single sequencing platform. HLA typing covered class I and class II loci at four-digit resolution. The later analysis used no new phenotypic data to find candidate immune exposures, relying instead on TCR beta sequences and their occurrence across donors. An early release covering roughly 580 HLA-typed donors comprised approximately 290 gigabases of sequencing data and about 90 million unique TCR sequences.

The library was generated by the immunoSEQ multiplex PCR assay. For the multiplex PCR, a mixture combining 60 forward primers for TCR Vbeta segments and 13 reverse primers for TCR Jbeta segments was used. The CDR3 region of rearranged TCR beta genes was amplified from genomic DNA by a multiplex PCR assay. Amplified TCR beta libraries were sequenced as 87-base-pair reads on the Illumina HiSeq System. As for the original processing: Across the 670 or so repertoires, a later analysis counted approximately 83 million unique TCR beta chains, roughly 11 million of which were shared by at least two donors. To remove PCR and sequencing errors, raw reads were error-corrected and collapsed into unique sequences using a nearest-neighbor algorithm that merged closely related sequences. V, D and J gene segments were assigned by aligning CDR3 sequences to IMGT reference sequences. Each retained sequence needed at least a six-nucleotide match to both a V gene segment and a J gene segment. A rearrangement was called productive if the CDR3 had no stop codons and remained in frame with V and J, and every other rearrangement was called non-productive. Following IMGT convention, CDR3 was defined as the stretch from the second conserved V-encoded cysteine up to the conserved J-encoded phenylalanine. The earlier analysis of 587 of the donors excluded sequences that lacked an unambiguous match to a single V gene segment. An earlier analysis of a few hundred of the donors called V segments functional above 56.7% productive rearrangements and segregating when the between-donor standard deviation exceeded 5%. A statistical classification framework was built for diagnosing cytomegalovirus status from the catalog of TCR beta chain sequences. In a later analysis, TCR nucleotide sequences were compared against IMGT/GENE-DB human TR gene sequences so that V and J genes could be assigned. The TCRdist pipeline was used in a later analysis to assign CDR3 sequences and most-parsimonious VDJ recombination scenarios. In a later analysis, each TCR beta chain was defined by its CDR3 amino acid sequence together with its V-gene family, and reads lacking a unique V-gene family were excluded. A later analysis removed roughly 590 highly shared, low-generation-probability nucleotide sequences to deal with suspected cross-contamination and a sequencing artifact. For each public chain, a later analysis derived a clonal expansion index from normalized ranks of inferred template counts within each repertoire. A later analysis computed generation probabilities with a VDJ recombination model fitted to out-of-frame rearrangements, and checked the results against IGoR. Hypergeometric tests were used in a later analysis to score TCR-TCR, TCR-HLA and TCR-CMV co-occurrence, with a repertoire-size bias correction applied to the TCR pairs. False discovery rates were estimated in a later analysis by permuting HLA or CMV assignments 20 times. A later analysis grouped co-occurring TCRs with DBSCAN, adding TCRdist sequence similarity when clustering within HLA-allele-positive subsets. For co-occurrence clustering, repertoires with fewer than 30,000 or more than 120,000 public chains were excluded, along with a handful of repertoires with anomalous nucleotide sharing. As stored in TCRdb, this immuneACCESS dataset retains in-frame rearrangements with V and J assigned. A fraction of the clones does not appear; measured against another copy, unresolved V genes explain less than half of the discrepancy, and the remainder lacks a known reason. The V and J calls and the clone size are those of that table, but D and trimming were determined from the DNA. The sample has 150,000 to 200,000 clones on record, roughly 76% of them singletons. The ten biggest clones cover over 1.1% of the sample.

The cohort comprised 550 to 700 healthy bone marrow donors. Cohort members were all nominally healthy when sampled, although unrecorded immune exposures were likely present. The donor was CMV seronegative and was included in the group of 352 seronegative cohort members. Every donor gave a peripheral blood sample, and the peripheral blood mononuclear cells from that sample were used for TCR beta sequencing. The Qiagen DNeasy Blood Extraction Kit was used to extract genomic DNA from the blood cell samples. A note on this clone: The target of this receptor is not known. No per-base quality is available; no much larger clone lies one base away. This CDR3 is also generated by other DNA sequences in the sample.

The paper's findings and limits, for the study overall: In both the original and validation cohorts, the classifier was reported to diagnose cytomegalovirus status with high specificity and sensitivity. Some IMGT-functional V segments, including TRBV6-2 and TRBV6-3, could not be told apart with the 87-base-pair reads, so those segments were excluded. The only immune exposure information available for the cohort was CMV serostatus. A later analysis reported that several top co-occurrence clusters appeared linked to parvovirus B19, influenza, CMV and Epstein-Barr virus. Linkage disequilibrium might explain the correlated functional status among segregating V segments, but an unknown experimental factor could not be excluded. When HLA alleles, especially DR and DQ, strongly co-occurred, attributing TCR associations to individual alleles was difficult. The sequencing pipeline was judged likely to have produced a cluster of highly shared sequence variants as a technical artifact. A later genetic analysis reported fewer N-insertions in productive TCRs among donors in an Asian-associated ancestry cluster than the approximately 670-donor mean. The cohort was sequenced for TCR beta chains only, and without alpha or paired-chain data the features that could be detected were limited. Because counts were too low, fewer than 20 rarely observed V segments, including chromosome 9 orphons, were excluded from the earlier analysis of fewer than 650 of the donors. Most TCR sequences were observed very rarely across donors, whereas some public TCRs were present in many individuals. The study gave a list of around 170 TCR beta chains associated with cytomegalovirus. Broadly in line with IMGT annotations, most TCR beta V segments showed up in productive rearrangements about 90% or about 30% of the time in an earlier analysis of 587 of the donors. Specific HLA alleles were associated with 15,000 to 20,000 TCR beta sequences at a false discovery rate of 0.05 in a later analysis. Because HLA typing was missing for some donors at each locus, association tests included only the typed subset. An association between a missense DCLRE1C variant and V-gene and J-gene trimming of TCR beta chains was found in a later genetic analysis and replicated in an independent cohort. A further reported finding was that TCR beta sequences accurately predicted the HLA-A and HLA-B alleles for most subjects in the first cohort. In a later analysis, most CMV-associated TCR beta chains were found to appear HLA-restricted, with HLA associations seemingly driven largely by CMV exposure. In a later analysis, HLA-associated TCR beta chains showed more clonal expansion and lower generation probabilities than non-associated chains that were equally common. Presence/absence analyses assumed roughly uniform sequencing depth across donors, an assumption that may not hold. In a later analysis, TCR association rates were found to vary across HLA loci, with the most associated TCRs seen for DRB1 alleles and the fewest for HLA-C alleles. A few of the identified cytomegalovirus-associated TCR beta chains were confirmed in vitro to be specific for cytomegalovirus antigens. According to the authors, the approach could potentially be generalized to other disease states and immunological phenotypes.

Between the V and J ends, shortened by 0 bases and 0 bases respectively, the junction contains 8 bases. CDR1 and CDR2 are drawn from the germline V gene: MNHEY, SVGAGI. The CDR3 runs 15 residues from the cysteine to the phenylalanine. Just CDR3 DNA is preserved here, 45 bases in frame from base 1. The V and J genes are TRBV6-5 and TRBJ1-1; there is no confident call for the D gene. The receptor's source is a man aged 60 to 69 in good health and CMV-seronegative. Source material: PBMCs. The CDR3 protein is CASSYSRDMNTEAFF. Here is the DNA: TGTGCCAGCAGTTACTCTCGAGACATGAACACTGAAGCTTTCTTT.